This TCR beta chain was sequenced for a study of blood T cells in healthy people across ages. Healthy Russian Caucasian donors spanned ages about 6 to 90 years. It was with a sample-barcoded 5' primer and a J-beta primer mix that a second PCR of roughly 7 to 11 cycles was run. With 12 random nucleotides, a template-switch adaptor tagged each individual cDNA molecule. MiXCR was run by TCRdb on the 5' RACE reads, yielding one entry per CDR3 protein. The sample contains about 2 million distinct CDR3 sequences, 40% to 55% of which appear only once. Study-level points and caveats: Aged donors had fewer naive CD4+ cells and lower diversity than long-lived donors. From one million sequenced T cells, diversity estimates were lower bounds.

Germline CDR1 reads SGHRS; CDR2 reads YFSETQ. V was cut by 1 base and J by 1 base, with 8 bases left in between. This CDR3 contains 14 residues. Worth noting for this clonotype: Its matching antigen is unknown.

The V call is TRBV5-1, the J call TRBJ2-5; D call uncertain. This clonotype was obtained from a woman in her 40s in good health. Sequenced input: blood. The CDR3 bases are TGCGCCAGCAGCTTGCAAGCAAGCCAAGAGACCCAGTACTTC. It translates to CASSLQASQETQYF. The full variable domain, completed using reference TRBV5-1 and TRBJ2-5, is KAGVTQTPRYLIKTRGQQVTLSCSPISGHRSVSWYQQTPGQGLQFLFEYFSETQRNKGNFPGRFSGRQFSNSRSEMNVSTLELGDSALYLCASSLQASQETQYFGPGTRLLVL.